This T cell receptor (beta chain) was sequenced during a study of cytomegalovirus exposure and HLA in healthy donors. On the study more broadly: Approximately 77 million unique TCRs from HLA-typed donors were held in an early release of data.

CDR1 and CDR2 from the germline V gene are KGHSH and LQKENI. The CDR3 contains 16 residues. With V trimmed by 3 bases and J by 2 bases, 5 bases remained unmatched. The PCR made use of 60 Vbeta and 13 Jbeta primers. This table comes from immunoSEQ multiplex PCR, and its TCRdb copy is limited to in-frame clones, with some not included. The top ten clones hold under 2% of a sample with approximately 200,000 clones, 60% to 85% of them seen once. The sequence was obtained from a girl between 10 and 17 years old in good health and CMV-seropositive. The gene calls are TRBV18 and TRBJ2-1; TRBD1 matches at 9 bases. What was sequenced was PBMCs. In nucleotides, the CDR3 is TGTGCCAGCTCACCTGCGACAGGGGGTACCTACAATGAGCAGTTCTTC. It codes for CASSPATGGTYNEQFF.